This record covers a single TCR beta chain. Its target is not known. Data came from immunoSEQ multiplex PCR; TCRdb stores just in-frame clones and leaves some out. Here the sample spans about 20,000 clones, about 80% being singletons. Trimming took 4 bases from V and 2 from J; bases not matched to a gene: 4. In germline, CDR1 is LGHNA, CDR2 YSLEER. This CDR3 is 15 amino acids long. The sample's time point: cycle 4 day 1 (C4D1), after six to seven weeks of nivolumab. Every one of the patients relapsed after autologous stem cell transplantation (brentuximab vedotin exposure was variable). From thawed PBMCs, CD8+ T cells were isolated by magnetic negative selection. The data belong to a study of PD-1 blockade in classical Hodgkin lymphoma. For the study at large: Patients in the cohort were put on intravenous nivolumab, 3 mg/kg every 2 weeks. Regarding the study as a whole: Relapsed/refractory patients reportedly had the lowest baseline TCR diversity, below newly diagnosed patients, who were below healthy donors. Initiation of nivolumab under 1 year after ASCT led to exclusion of patients. CD4+ TCR diversity rose significantly by C4D1, and CD8+ TCR diversity did not.

The specimen was CD8+ T cells from blood, collected before the fourth cycle of nivolumab. The chain recombines TRBV4-3 with TRBJ2-1; 8 bases fit TRBD1. The TCR sequence derives from a human donor with classical Hodgkin lymphoma. The CDR3 region is CASSPDREAYNEQFF. The CDR3 region has the DNA TGCGCCAGCAGCCCGGACAGGGAGGCCTACAATGAGCAGTTCTTC.